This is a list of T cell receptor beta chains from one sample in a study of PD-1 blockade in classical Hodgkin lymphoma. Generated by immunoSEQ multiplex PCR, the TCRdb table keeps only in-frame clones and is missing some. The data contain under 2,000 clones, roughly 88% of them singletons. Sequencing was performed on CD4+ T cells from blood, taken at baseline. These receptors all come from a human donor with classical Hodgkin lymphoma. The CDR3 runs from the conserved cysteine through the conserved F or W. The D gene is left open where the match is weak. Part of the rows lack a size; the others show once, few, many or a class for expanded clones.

TGTGCCAGCAGCTTTGGGAGCTCCTACGAGCAGTACTTC | CASSFGSSYEQYF | - | TRBJ2-7 | TRBV7-9 | -
TGTGCCAGTAGTATAGATTGGGCTAGCGGGACGGGGGAGACCCAGTACTTC | CASSIDWASGTGETQYF | - | TRBJ2-5 | TRBV19 | TRBD2
TGTGCCAGCAGTCGCGGACTGAAGGGGGATACGCAGTATTTT | CASSRGLKGDTQYF | once | TRBJ2-3 | TRBV6-5 | -
TGTGCCAGCAGCTTTACAGGGGTTTCTGGAAACACCATATATTTT | CASSFTGVSGNTIYF | once | TRBJ1-3 | TRBV5-8 | TRBD1
TGTGCCAGTAGTAAGGGACTAGCGGGAGTGAGTGATACGCAGTATTTT | CASSKGLAGVSDTQYF | - | TRBJ2-3 | TRBV19 | TRBD2
TGTGCCAGCAGCTTAATAGCGGGTCCACAAGAGACCCAGTACTTC | CASSLIAGPQETQYF | - | TRBJ2-5 | TRBV7-2 | TRBD2
TGTGCCAGCAGCCCCCCCTGGGGACTAGCTGCGGGTGAGCAGTTCTTC | CASSPPWGLAAGEQFF | - | TRBJ2-1 | TRBV11-2 | TRBD2
TGTGCCACTCAGCCCGGACAGGGGTTGGGCGAGCAGTACTTC | CATQPGQGLGEQYF | - | TRBJ2-7 | TRBV6-1 | TRBD1
TGTGCCGAGGGGGGGTACCGGACCGGGGAGCTGTTTTTT | CAEGGYRTGELFF | once | TRBJ2-2 | TRBV2 | -
TGCGCCAGCAGTGAGGACAGGGGGAGTCTGGCCGGGGAGCTGTTTTTT | CASSEDRGSLAGELFF | - | TRBJ2-2 | TRBV10-1 | TRBD1
TGTGCCAGCTCACCACCTCGGACGTCACAAGAGACCCAGTACTTC | CASSPPRTSQETQYF | - | TRBJ2-5 | TRBV18 | -
TGTGCCAGCAGCCACGGGACAGGGGAGTATCAGCCCCAGCATTTT | CASSHGTGEYQPQHF | - | TRBJ1-5 | TRBV4-2 | TRBD1
TGTGCCAGCAGCCTTGCGCTAGCGTCAGATACGCAGTATTTT | CASSLALASDTQYF | - | TRBJ2-3 | TRBV7-6 | -
TGTGCCAGTAGTATGGTACAGGAAAGTCAGCCCCAGCATTTT | CASSMVQESQPQHF | - | TRBJ1-5 | TRBV19 | -
TGTGCCAGCAGCTTGGCCGGGGGGTCAGGGGCCAAAAACATTCAGTACTTC | CASSLAGGSGAKNIQYF | - | TRBJ2-4 | TRBV11-1 | TRBD2
TGTGCCAGCCTCGGGCTCCTCGGGACCGGGGAGCTGTTTTTT | CASLGLLGTGELFF | - | TRBJ2-2 | TRBV28 | -
TGTGCCAGCAGCATAGGACTAACCACCTACGAGCAGTACTTC | CASSIGLTTYEQYF | - | TRBJ2-7 | TRBV7-2 | -
TGTGCCAGCAGCCAAGGAGGACAGGGGAAGAGGAATGAGCAGTTCTTC | CASSQGGQGKRNEQFF | - | TRBJ2-1 | TRBV11-3 | TRBD1
TGTGCCAGCAGTTACAACGGTCTCACAGATACGCAGTATTTT | CASSYNGLTDTQYF | - | TRBJ2-3 | TRBV6-5 | -
TGTGCCAGCAGAGCGGACAGGTCGGACGGCTACACCTTC | CASRADRSDGYTF | - | TRBJ1-2 | TRBV6-6 | TRBD1
TGTGCCATCAGTGAAGGTAGGAGTCGCAATCAGCCCCAGCATTTT | CAISEGRSRNQPQHF | - | TRBJ1-5 | TRBV10-3 | -
TGTGCTAGTGGTTTGGTACCTGGGCTGAACACTGAAGCTTTCTTT | CASGLVPGLNTEAFF | - | TRBJ1-1 | TRBV12-5 | -
TGTGCCAGCAGCCAAGCGGCTCTAGGCTACACCTTC | CASSQAALGYTF | - | TRBJ1-2 | TRBV14 | -
TGTGCCAGCAGCTTAGCAGGGCCAGAGACCCAGTACTTC | CASSLAGPETQYF | - | TRBJ2-5 | TRBV5-6 | -
TGTGCCAGCAGCTTTGGGGGGCACGACTATGGCTACACCTTC | CASSFGGHDYGYTF | - | TRBJ1-2 | TRBV5-6 | -
TGTGCCAGCAGTTTAGCGAGTGGAAGCCCTGGACCTAGGGAAAAACTGTTTTTT | CASSLASGSPGPREKLFF | - | TRBJ1-4 | TRBV27 | -
TGTGCCAGCAGCGTAAGGGCAGGGGGCTCTACCGGGGAGCTGTTTTTT | CASSVRAGGSTGELFF | - | TRBJ2-2 | TRBV9 | TRBD1
TGTGCCAGCAGCGGCAATGGGGGACGGATCTACAATGAGCAGTTCTTC | CASSGNGGRIYNEQFF | once | TRBJ2-1 | TRBV11-1 | -
TGTGCCAGTAGTATACCGGGACTAGCGGGAGTAAGCTTCTTC | CASSIPGLAGVSFF | - | TRBJ2-1 | TRBV19 | TRBD2
TGTGCCAGCAGGGATGACAGGGTCACCGATACGCAGTATTTT | CASRDDRVTDTQYF | - | TRBJ2-3 | TRBV5-4 | TRBD1
TGTGCCAGCTCACCACCGGTAATAGATGAAGCTTTCTTT | CASSPPVIDEAFF | - | TRBJ1-1 | TRBV18 | -
TGCAGCGTTTCTCTAGGGTCGTTCTCCTACGAGCAGTACTTC | CSVSLGSFSYEQYF | - | TRBJ2-7 | TRBV29-1 | -
TGTGCCTGCCAACAGGGGGCAGGCTACGAGCAGTACTTC | CACQQGAGYEQYF | - | TRBJ2-7 | TRBV30 | TRBD1
TGTGCCAGTTCGACAGGGACTAATGAAAAACTGTTTTTT | CASSTGTNEKLFF | - | TRBJ1-4 | TRBV19 | TRBD1
TGCGCCAGCAGCGGCGGACAGGGGTCGGAGCAGTACTTC | CASSGGQGSEQYF | - | TRBJ2-7 | TRBV5-1 | TRBD1
TGTGCCAGCAGCTTAGGGCCTCGGCGTCAAGATACGCAGTATTTT | CASSLGPRRQDTQYF | - | TRBJ2-3 | TRBV13 | -
TGCGCCAGCAGTCTCGCATATAGCACAGATACGCAGTATTTT | CASSLAYSTDTQYF | - | TRBJ2-3 | TRBV10-1 | -